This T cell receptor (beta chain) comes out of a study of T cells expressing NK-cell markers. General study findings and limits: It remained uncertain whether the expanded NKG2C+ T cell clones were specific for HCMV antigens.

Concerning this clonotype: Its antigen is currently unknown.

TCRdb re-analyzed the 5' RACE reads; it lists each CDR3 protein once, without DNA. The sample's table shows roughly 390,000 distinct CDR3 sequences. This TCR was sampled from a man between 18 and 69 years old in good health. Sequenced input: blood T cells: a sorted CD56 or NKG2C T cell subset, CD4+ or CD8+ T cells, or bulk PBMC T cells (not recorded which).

The CDR3: CASSATPTNTGELFF. The chain couples TRBV5-4 to TRBJ2-2. Germline-derived CDR1 and CDR2 are SGHNT and YYREEE (reference sequence). The CDR3 extends over 15 amino acids. Variable domain in full (rest from reference TRBV5-4 and TRBJ2-2): ETGVTQSPTHLIKTRGQQVTLRCSSQSGHNTVSWYQQALGQGPQFIFQYYREEENGRGNFPPRFSGLQFPNYSSELNVNALELDDSALYLCASSATPTNTGELFFGEGSRLTVL.